This entry is about one T cell receptor beta chain. Its antigen is as yet unknown. The sample belongs to a study of cytomegalovirus exposure and HLA in healthy donors. Study-level results: Later analysis reportedly placed an Asian-associated ancestry cluster below the roughly 680-donor mean in N-insertions. The study dropped some indistinguishable V segments, TRBV6-2 and TRBV6-3 among them.

Use of 60 Vbeta and 13 Jbeta primers characterized the PCR. Sequencing was performed with immunoSEQ multiplex PCR; in TCRdb, only in-frame clones are kept and a portion is missing. The sample lists 90,000 to 150,000 clones, about three fifths occurring once. Per germline, CDR1 LNHDA and CDR2 SQIVND (reference sequence). The ends were cut back, 3 bases at V and 0 bases at J, with 5 bases in the middle. CDR3 size: 13 residues. This sequence was found in a man aged 35 to 55 in good health and CMV-seropositive. J is TRBJ1-1 and V is TRBV19, with D uncertain. Sequencing input: PBMCs. The CDR3 DNA reads as TGTGCCAGTAGTATCCAGTTGAACACTGAAGCTTTCTTT. Translating gives CASSIQLNTEAFF.